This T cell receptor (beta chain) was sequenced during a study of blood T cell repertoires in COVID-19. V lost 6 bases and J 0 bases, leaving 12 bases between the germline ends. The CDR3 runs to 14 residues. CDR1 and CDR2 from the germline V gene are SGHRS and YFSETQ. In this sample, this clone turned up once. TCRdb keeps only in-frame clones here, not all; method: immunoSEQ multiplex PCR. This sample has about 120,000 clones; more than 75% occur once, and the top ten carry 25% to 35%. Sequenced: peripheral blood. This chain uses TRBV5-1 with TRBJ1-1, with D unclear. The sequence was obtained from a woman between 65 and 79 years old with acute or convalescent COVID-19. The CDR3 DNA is TGCGCCAGCAACCCCCGTTACATGAACACTGAAGCTTTCTTT. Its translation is CASNPRYMNTEAFF.